This is a list of T cell receptor beta chains from one sample in a study of T cell clonotyping in hematopoietic cell transplantation. Generated by immunoSEQ multiplex PCR, the TCRdb table keeps only in-frame clones and is missing some. The sample has more than 40,000 clones; 85% are singletons. The sequencing here drew on peripheral blood mononuclear cells, taken before stem cell transplant. The receptors shown here come from a man between 60 and 75 years old with acute myeloid leukemia. Some clones in this sample may be carry-over from other donors' samples. Both conserved end residues are part of each CDR3. The D gene is left open where the match is weak.

d_call j_call v_call cdr3_length cdr3_aa
- TRBJ2-3 TRBV5-6 14 CASSLAGGTDTQYF
TRBD1 TRBJ2-2 TRBV2 15 CASMRGQANTGELFF
TRBD2 TRBJ2-1 TRBV19 17 CASSIALAGGPYNEQFF
TRBD2 TRBJ2-1 TRBV19 15 CASSIWTSGVNEQFF
- TRBJ2-3 TRBV14 17 CASSQDWGTWGGDTQYF
- TRBJ1-6 TRBV2 16 CASSERGVLEGSPLHF
- TRBJ1-5 TRBV28 15 CASSLGGWGNQPQHF
- TRBJ1-2 TRBV10-2 14 CASSERRAEDGYTF
- TRBJ2-3 TRBV30 12 CAWSASVDTQYF
- TRBJ2-2 TRBV28 13 CASTVVLTGELFF
- TRBJ2-7 TRBV4-3 15 CASSQEEAATYEQYF
- TRBJ1-1 TRBV28 15 CASSPLGGGRTEAFF
- TRBJ1-5 TRBV19 15 CASRYQGSGNQPQHF